Listed here are 15 T cell receptor beta chains from one sample, sequenced in a study of blood T cell repertoires in COVID-19. Measured with immunoSEQ multiplex PCR; TCRdb has only the in-frame clones, and not every one. The sample includes about 100,000 clones, about 78% seen only once; the top ten take 7.5% to 9.5%. Source material: peripheral blood. The receptor set was obtained from a man aged 50 or older who had recovered from COVID-19.

Only one count was recorded for this clone. This chain joins TRBV6-5 and TRBJ1-3, with D hard to call. The CDR3 runs 15 residues. Germline CDR1 and CDR2: MNHEY and SVGAGI. V lost 7 bases and J 2 bases, leaving 15 bases between the germline ends. The CDR3 DNA reads as TGTGCCAGCAAGAGGCGGTCTCTTGCTGGAAACACCATATATTTT. Encoded protein: CASKRRSLAGNTIYF.

The rearrangement links TRBV3-1 (or the pseudogene TRBV3-2) to TRBJ2-5; 10 bases fit TRBD2. The junction had 7 bases not matched to a gene; V was cut back by 0 bases and J by 3 bases. The germline V gene encodes CDR1 LGHDT and CDR2 YNNKEL (reference sequence). The CDR3 sequence is 17 residues long. Here the CDR3 DNA reads TGTGCCAGCAGCCAAGAAACTAGCGGGAAGATTGAAGAGACCCAGTACTTC. Its protein is CASSQETSGKIEETQYF.

This chain uses TRBV20-1 with TRBJ2-5, with 8 bases lining up with TRBD2. Trimming removed 7 bases from V and 3 bases from J; junction bases left unmatched: 1. Looked up from germline, CDR1 is DFQATT and CDR2 is SNEGSKA (reference sequence). This CDR3 contains 11 residues. DNA for the CDR3: TGCAGTGGAGCGGGAGAAGAGACCCAGTACTTC. Translated, it gives CSGAGEETQYF.

The rearrangement uses TRBV9 and TRBJ2-1; TRBD1 matches at 9 bases. The V and J ends lost 1 base and 6 bases, in that order; junction bases with no gene match: 11. CDR3 length: 17 residues. CDR1 is SGDLS and CDR2 is YYNGEE in the germline V gene. Here the CDR3 reads CASSVSVGQGNPNEQFF. The CDR3 nucleotides read TGTGCCAGCAGCGTATCTGTAGGACAGGGGAATCCCAATGAGCAGTTCTTC.

This clone is medium-sized within its sample. V is TRBV7-2 and J is TRBJ2-7; 11 positions match TRBD2. CDR3 size: 16 residues. V shed 5 bases and J 7 bases; nucleotides not matched to a gene: 13. Germline CDR1 reads SGHTA; CDR2 reads FQGNSA. The CDR3, as DNA: TGTGCCAGCAGCCCCGGAGATAGCGGGAGGGCGAAGGAGCAGTACTTC. Amino acids: CASSPGDSGRAKEQYF. Looking up the rest from reference TRBV7-2 and TRBJ2-7 gives the full variable domain: GAGVSQSPSNKVTEKGKDVELRCDPISGHTALYWYRQSLGQGLEFLIYFQGNSAPDKSGLPSDRFSAERTGGSVSTLTIQRTQQEDSAVYLCASSPGDSGRAKEQYFGPGTRLTVT.

The chain's CDR3 is CASSDMLGTGSYEQYF. Here the CDR3 DNA reads TGCGCCAGCAGCGATATGCTCGGGACAGGGAGTTACGAGCAGTACTTC. This sequence joins TRBV5-1 and TRBJ2-7; TRBD1 aligns across 9 bases. V trimming: 4 bases; J trimming: 4 bases; junction bases outside the gene matches: 12. This CDR3 contains 16 residues. Germline CDR1 SGHRS, CDR2 YFSETQ.

This clone has only one observation. This chain uses TRBV18 with TRBJ2-1; TRBD2 matches at 10 bases. This CDR3 is built from 14 residues. Trimming cost V 1 base and J 8 bases; bases outside gene matches: 2. CDR1 is KGHSH and CDR2 is LQKENI in the germline V gene. The chain's CDR3 is CASSPRLAGDEQFF. Written as DNA, the CDR3 is TGTGCCAGCTCACCACGGCTAGCGGGAGATGAGCAGTTCTTC.

This sequence joins TRBV5-1 and TRBJ2-3; perhaps TRBD2 as D (7 bases). The V gene's germline CDR1 is SGHRS and CDR2 YFSETQ. The CDR3 contains 15 residues. V was clipped by 1 base and J by 5 bases, with 14 bases between them. This CDR3 is CASSLLGGAKDTQYF. The CDR3 DNA is TGCGCCAGCAGCTTGCTGGGGGGGGCGAAAGATACGCAGTATTTT. The full variable domain, in which reference TRBV5-1 and TRBJ2-3 provide the parts outside the CDR3, is KAGVTQTPRYLIKTRGQQVTLSCSPISGHRSVSWYQQTPGQGLQFLFEYFSETQRNKGNFPGRFSGRQFSNSRSEMNVSTLELGDSALYLCASSLLGGAKDTQYFGPGTRLTVL.

This chain links TRBV2 with TRBJ1-1; D is perhaps TRBD1 (5 bases). The CDR3 consists of 15 residues. Deletions cut 1 base from V and 5 bases from J, with 14 bases between. The germline V gene has CDR1 SNHLY and CDR2 FYNNEI. This chain's CDR3 is CASSEGTRTGTEAFF. CDR3 in DNA: TGTGCCAGCAGTGAAGGGACACGAACCGGGACTGAAGCTTTCTTT.

The chain combines TRBV23-1 with TRBJ1-3; the D gene is possibly TRBD1 (5 bases). TRBV23-1 is flagged as an ORF with uncertain function. CDR3 length equals 12 residues. The CDR3: CDSTGPGNTIYF. DNA of the CDR3: TGCGACAGTACAGGTCCTGGAAACACCATATATTTT.

The gene calls are TRBV7-2 and TRBJ1-1, with 8 bases aligning to TRBD1. The CDR3 runs to 15 residues. V was clipped by 3 bases and J by 6 bases; unmatched bases: 9. CDR1 and CDR2 from the germline V gene are SGHTA and FQGNSA. The DNA for the CDR3 is TGTGCCAGCAGCTTTTCAGGGGGCGCGTCCCCTGAAGCTTTCTTT. It codes for CASSFSGGASPEAFF. Combining the CDR3 with reference TRBV7-2 and TRBJ1-1 gives the whole variable domain GAGVSQSPSNKVTEKGKDVELRCDPISGHTALYWYRQSLGQGLEFLIYFQGNSAPDKSGLPSDRFSAERTGGSVSTLTIQRTQQEDSAVYLCASSFSGGASPEAFFGQGTRLTVV.

This clone has only a few counts. V and J are TRBV19 and TRBJ1-5; TRBD1 matches 8 bases. This CDR3 is 16 amino acids long. Germline-derived CDR1 and CDR2 are LNHDA and SQIVND (reference sequence). The V and J ends lost 4 bases and 3 bases, in that order; junction bases with no gene match: 8. The DNA for the CDR3 is TGTGCCAGTAGTACCCAGACAGGGGTGGTCAATCAGCCCCAGCATTTT. As protein: CASSTQTGVVNQPQHF.

V is TRBV6-2 or TRBV6-3 and J is TRBJ2-6, with D unclear. Germline loops: CDR1 MNHEY, CDR2 SVGEGT. V was clipped by 2 bases and J by 2 bases, with 7 bases between them. This CDR3 is built from 15 residues. This CDR3 reads CASSYGVAGANVLTF. CDR3 bases: TGTGCCAGCAGTTACGGTGTAGCTGGGGCCAACGTCCTGACTTTC.

The chain links TRBV5-6 to TRBJ1-1; the match to TRBD1 covers 8 bases. The ends lost 1 base at V and 5 bases at J; junction bases unmatched: 7. The CDR3 is 15 amino acids. From germline, CDR1 is SGHDT and CDR2 YYEEEE. Written as DNA, the CDR3 is TGTGCCAGCAGCTTGCTACGACAGGGGTTAACTGAAGCTTTCTTT. Translation gives CASSLLRQGLTEAFF.

This chain uses TRBV7-3 with TRBJ1-2, with TRBD1 as a possible D gene (5 bases). This CDR3 has 13 residues. CDR1 is SGHTA and CDR2 is FQGTGA in the germline V gene. The V end lost 5 bases, the J end lost 8 bases, and 15 bases lay between the germline ends. The CDR3 coding sequence is TGTGCCAGCAGCACAGCAGCAGGGTCCGGCTACACCTTC. Translated, it gives CASSTAAGSGYTF. The full variable domain, its missing parts supplied by reference TRBV7-3 and TRBJ1-2, is GAGVSQTPSNKVTEKGKYVELRCDPISGHTALYWYRQSLGQGPEFLIYFQGTGAADDSGLPNDRFFAVRPEGSVSTLKIQRTERGDSAVYLCASSTAAGSGYTFGSGTRLTVV.